A few counts support the clone carrying this TCR beta chain. TCRdb re-called the RT-PCR reads with MiXCR, one entry per CDR3 protein. The data contain 390,000 or so distinct CDR3 sequences, roughly 16% of them singletons. These data originate in a study of patients and donors after allogeneic stem cell transplantation. Germline V gene data show CDR1 as WSHSY and CDR2 as SAAADI. CDR3 size: 14 residues. V was pared by 10 bases and J by 3 bases, with 12 bases of the junction left unmatched. The sample comprised blood, either unsorted or a sorted T cell fraction (not recorded which). The chain couples TRBV10-2 to TRBJ2-7, with 7 positions matching TRBD1. This clonotype was sampled from a human donor who was either an allogeneic HSCT recipient or a stem cell or donor lymphocyte infusion donor (not recorded which). It is not recorded whose cells these are; they may come from a transplant donor. The CDR3 coding sequence is TGCGCCAACGCACAGGGGAAAGAGGGCTACGAGCAGTACTTC. Residues: CANAQGKEGYEQYF.